This TCR beta chain was retrieved from a study of tumor and adjacent non-tumor tissue in lung cancer. Comment on this clonotype: The junction departs from the called germline gene at one end, perhaps through a read error.

This CDR3 contains 17 residues. Germline values: CDR1 SGHAT, CDR2 FQNNGV. A modified ARM-PCR protocol with three rounds of nested PCR amplified TCRbeta. TCRdb re-called the multiplex PCR reads through MiXCR, storing one row per CDR3 protein. The sample includes some 93,000 distinct CDR3 sequences, around 64% of them seen just once. This sample's RNA came from whole unsorted tissue. This chain uses TRBV11-2 with TRBJ2-3, with TRBD2 matching 9 bases. The receptor was derived from a man between 60 and 70 years old with non-small cell lung cancer. Material: lung tumor tissue. The CDR3 DNA reads as TGTACCAGCAGCTTAGGTATAACTAGCGGGAGCACAGATACGCAGTATTTT. It is translated as CTSSLGITSGSTDTQYF. The whole variable domain, filled in from reference TRBV11-2 and TRBJ2-3, reads EAGVAQSPRYKIIEKRQSVAFWCNPISGHATLYWYQQILGQGPKLLIQFQNNGVVDDSQLPKDRFSAERLKGVDSTLKIQPAKLEDSAVYLCTSSLGITSGSTDTQYFGPGTRLTVL.